The 13 T cell receptor beta chains listed next were all sequenced from one sample in a study of CD8 T cells in ankylosing spondylitis. Findings and limits, study-wide: Characteristic of ankylosing spondylitis blood, it appeared, was a TCR beta motif comprising eight highly homologous variants.

TCRdb re-derived calls from the 5' RACE reads in MiXCR, one entry per CDR3 protein. The top ten hold roughly 3.2% of the sample, which has around 490,000 distinct CDR3 sequences, about 5.2% seen once. Antigens for these TCRs are unknown. The sample comprised blood, either unsorted or a sorted T cell fraction (not recorded which). Receptors originate from a male donor with ankylosing spondylitis.

At least ten counts were recorded for this clonotype. The chain joins TRBV6-2 or TRBV6-3 to TRBJ2-4, with a tentative D call TRBD2 (6 bases). This CDR3 has 14 amino acids. Germline assignment: CDR1 MNHEY and CDR2 SVGEGT. V dropped 6 bases and J dropped 3 bases, with 12 bases sitting between them. Here the CDR3 reads CASRIPGDKNIQYF. In DNA form, the CDR3 reads TGTGCCAGCAGAATCCCGGGGGACAAAAACATTCAGTACTTC.

In this sample, this clonotype turned up many times. The V and J genes are TRBV5-1 and TRBJ2-7, with 14 bases aligning to TRBD2. The CDR3 is made up of 15 amino acids. CDR1 SGHRS and CDR2 YFSETQ come from the germline V gene. Germline trimming cut 3 bases from V and 3 bases from J; bases unmatched to any gene: 2. DNA of the CDR3: TGCGCCAGCAGCTCCGGGACTAGCGGGAGCTACGAGCAGTACTTC. Translated: CASSSGTSGSYEQYF.

This clonotype was recorded many times. V and J are TRBV20-1 and TRBJ1-5; D may be TRBD1 (5 bases). Germline V lookup: CDR1 DFQATT, CDR2 SNEGSKA (reference sequence). Trimming stripped 5 bases from V and 0 bases from J, with 14 bases between. CDR3 length: 15 amino acids. CDR3 coding DNA: TGCAGTGCTGCCCCAGGGCAATATAGCAATCAGCCCCAGCATTTT. This encodes CSAAPGQYSNQPQHF.

This clonotype was detected many times. The chain combines TRBV6-5 with TRBJ1-3, with no clear D. Germline lookup yields CDR1 MNHEY and CDR2 SVGAGI. The CDR3 totals 15 residues. Trimming removed 0 bases at V and 0 bases at J, with 6 bases between. CDR3 region: CASSYSAGSGNTIYF. CDR3 bases: TGTGCCAGCAGTTACTCGGCAGGCTCTGGAAACACCATATATTTT.

This clonotype occurred many times. This chain links TRBV28 with TRBJ1-1; D not certain. CDR1 and CDR2 from the germline V gene are MDHEN and SYDVKM. The CDR3 runs 13 residues. V gave up 6 bases and J gave up 4 bases, with 12 bases separating them. CDR3 DNA sequence: TGTGCCAGCAGGCCACGAGGTAGCACTGAAGCTTTCTTT. It is translated as CASRPRGSTEAFF.

The sample holds many counts of this clonotype. The genes are TRBV4-3 and TRBJ1-1, with D possibly TRBD1 on 5 matching bases. The length of the CDR3 is 13 residues. The germline V and J ends were trimmed by 1 base and 3 bases, with 6 bases remaining between them. Germline CDR1 and CDR2: LGHNA and YSLEER. CDR3 loop: CASSQGTHTEAFF. The CDR3 DNA is TGCGCCAGCAGCCAAGGGACACACACTGAAGCTTTCTTT.

This clonotype was observed at least ten times. This sequence joins TRBV4-1 and TRBJ1-2; D unclear. Germline values: CDR1 MGHRA, CDR2 YSYEKL. Trimming cost V 1 base and J 9 bases, with 12 bases left between them. The CDR3 spans 13 residues. The CDR3 region has the DNA TGCGCCAGCAGCCAAGGCAACGGGGTTAGCTACACCTTC. Residues: CASSQGNGVSYTF.

The gene calls are TRBV7-2 and TRBJ2-1, with D perhaps TRBD1 (5 bases). Trimming took off 3 bases at V and 4 bases at J, with 10 bases between the two ends. This CDR3 has 14 amino acids. The germline CDR1 and CDR2 sequences are SGHTA and FQGNSA. The CDR3 loop is CASSLGPLYNEQFF. CDR3 in DNA: TGTGCCAGCAGCTTGGGGCCCCTTTACAATGAGCAGTTCTTC. The full variable domain, with the rest looked up from reference TRBV7-2 and TRBJ2-1, is GAGVSQSPSNKVTEKGKDVELRCDPISGHTALYWYRQSLGQGLEFLIYFQGNSAPDKSGLPSDRFSAERTGGSVSTLTIQRTQQEDSAVYLCASSLGPLYNEQFFGPGTRLTVL.

This clonotype was recorded many times. The chain employs TRBV7-2 and TRBJ2-7, with TRBD1 as a possible D gene (5 bases). CDR1 is SGHTA, CDR2 FQGNSA, per germline. The ends were cut back, 2 bases at V and 3 bases at J, with 14 bases in the middle. The CDR3 is 15 amino acids. As DNA, the CDR3 is TGTGCCAGCAGCTTATGGGCGACAGTCGGCTACGAGCAGTACTTC. Protein sequence: CASSLWATVGYEQYF.

There are many counts of this clonotype. The chain has TRBV6-2 or TRBV6-3 and TRBJ1-1, with D possibly TRBD1 on 6 matching bases. This CDR3 region has 14 residues. V was clipped by 6 bases and J by 2 bases, with 13 bases between them. Germline CDR1 reads MNHEY; CDR2 reads SVGEGT. The CDR3 loop is CASRGGTTNTEAFF. DNA for the CDR3: TGTGCCAGCAGGGGTGGGACAACCAACACTGAAGCTTTCTTT.

The CDR3 nucleotides read TGTGCCAGCAGTCACCGGGACAGTAGCAATCAGCCCCAGCATTTT. Residues: CASSHRDSSNQPQHF. This rearrangement joins TRBV6-4 to TRBJ1-5, with 7 bases that match TRBD1. With V trimmed by 5 bases and J by 0 bases, 4 bases remained unmatched. This CDR3 region has 15 residues. CDR1 is MRHNA and CDR2 is SNTAGT in the germline V gene.

This clonotype was seen at least ten times. This chain links TRBV6-2 or TRBV6-3 with TRBJ2-1; 10 positions agree with TRBD2. Losses at the gene ends were 0 bases for V and 5 bases for J; bases not matched to a gene: 4. The CDR3 covers 16 residues. Per the germline V gene, CDR1 is MNHEY and CDR2 is SVGEGT. The CDR3 bases are TGTGCCAGCAGTTACTCTAGGCTAGCGGGAGACAATGAGCAGTTCTTC. It specifies CASSYSRLAGDNEQFF.

The genes are TRBV5-6 and TRBJ2-7, with D unresolved. The CDR3 extends over 11 amino acids. Trimming shortened V by 2 bases and J by 7 bases, and 7 bases separated the two germline ends. Germline values: CDR1 SGHDT, CDR2 YYEEEE. CDR3 loop: CASSFMSEQYF. The CDR3 region has the DNA TGTGCCAGCAGCTTTATGTCAGAGCAGTACTTC.